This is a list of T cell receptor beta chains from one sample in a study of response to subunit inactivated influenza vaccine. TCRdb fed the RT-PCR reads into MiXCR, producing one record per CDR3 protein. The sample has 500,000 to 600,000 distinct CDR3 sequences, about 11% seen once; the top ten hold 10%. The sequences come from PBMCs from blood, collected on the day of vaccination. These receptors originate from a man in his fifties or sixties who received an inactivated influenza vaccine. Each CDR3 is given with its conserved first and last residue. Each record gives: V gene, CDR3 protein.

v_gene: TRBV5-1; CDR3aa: CASSLGQRGGGEQYF
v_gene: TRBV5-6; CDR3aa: CASSLFASGRTQYF
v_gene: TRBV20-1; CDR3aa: CSAIDTRGTGELFF
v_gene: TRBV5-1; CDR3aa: CASSTLLPGGDTGELFF
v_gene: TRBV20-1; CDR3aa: CSASSRRGYEQYF
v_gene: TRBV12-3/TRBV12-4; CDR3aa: CASSKTYEQYF
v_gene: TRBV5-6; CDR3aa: CASSWGTGLEYF
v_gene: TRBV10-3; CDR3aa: CVISESQREWNEQFF
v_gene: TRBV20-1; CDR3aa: CSARGWRGQYF
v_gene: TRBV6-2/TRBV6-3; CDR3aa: CASSYSQGRGLAGTDTQYF
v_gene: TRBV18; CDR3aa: CASSPPQRASYNEQFF
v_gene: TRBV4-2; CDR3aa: CASSQDSRSGLTQYF
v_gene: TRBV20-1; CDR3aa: CSATRPQSQPQHF
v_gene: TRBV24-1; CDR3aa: CATSGPVEEGTDTQYF
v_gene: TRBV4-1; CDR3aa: CASSQDYRGGQPQHF
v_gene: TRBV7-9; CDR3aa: CASSPDRVNSPLHF